The next 12 T cell receptor beta chains were all read from a single sample in a study of cytomegalovirus exposure and HLA in healthy donors. The primer mix had 60 Vbeta and 13 Jbeta primers. TCRdb keeps only in-frame clones here, not all; method: immunoSEQ multiplex PCR. In all, the sample yields more than 85,000 clones. The material sequenced was PBMCs. Every receptor here comes from a girl between 10 and 17 years old in good health and CMV-seropositive.

CDR3 bases: TGTGCCAGCAGCTCCTACGGACAGGGTGGTAGCACAGATACGCAGTATTTT. Amino acid sequence: CASSSYGQGGSTDTQYF. The genes are TRBV7-6 and TRBJ2-3; the match to TRBD1 covers 8 bases. The germline V gene encodes CDR1 SGHVS and CDR2 FNYEAQ. With V trimmed by 4 bases and J by 0 bases, 9 bases remained unmatched. The CDR3 covers 17 residues.

V and J are TRBV7-2 and TRBJ1-1; D is unclear. V lost 1 base and J lost 11, with 17 bases in between. CDR1 and CDR2 (germline): SGHTA, FQGNSA. There are 14 residues in the CDR3. This CDR3 is CASSLGTGRGGAFF. The CDR3 DNA reads as TGTGCCAGCAGCTTAGGGACCGGGCGGGGTGGCGCTTTCTTT.

Comments on this clone: Other DNA sequences in this sample translate to the same CDR3. The rearrangement uses TRBV9 and TRBJ1-2, with 7 bases matching TRBD1. V gave up 3 bases and J gave up 8 bases; unmatched junction bases: 4. Germline assignment: CDR1 SGDLS and CDR2 YYNGEE. CDR3 size: 12 residues. The CDR3 DNA reads as TGTGCCAGCAGCGGACAGGGTCGCGGCTACACCTTC. It codes for CASSGQGRGYTF.

The chain is built from TRBV10-3 and TRBJ1-5, with D tentatively TRBD1 (5 bases). The CDR3 runs to 14 residues. The germline CDR1 and CDR2 sequences are ENHRY and SYGVKD. Trimming stripped 0 bases from V and 7 bases from J, with 10 bases between. The CDR3 reads CAISESQGGQPQHF. The CDR3 nucleotides read TGTGCCATCAGTGAGTCCCAGGGTGGCCAGCCCCAGCATTTT.

About this clone itself: One end of the junction fails to match germline, which may point to a read error. V usage is TRBV7-9 and J usage is TRBJ1-1, with D unresolved. The CDR3 contains 15 residues. The germline V gene encodes CDR1 SEHNR and CDR2 FQNEAQ (reference sequence). The CDR3 sequence is CASSLGRGLKTEAFF. The CDR3 region has the DNA TGTGCCAGCAGCCTCGGACGGGGATTGAAGACTGAAGCTTTCTTT.

The CDR3 DNA follows: TGCGCCAGCAGCCAAGCACCGGGGGAGGGTGGACAAAAACTGTTTTTT. Translating it yields CASSQAPGEGGQKLFF. The chain joins TRBV4-1 to TRBJ1-4; TRBD1 is a possible D gene (5 bases). V shed 1 base and J shed 9 bases, with 18 bases lying between them. CDR3 length: 16 residues. Germline CDR1 and CDR2: MGHRA and YSYEKL.

The V and J genes are TRBV13 and TRBJ1-1, with D perhaps TRBD1 (5 bases). Germline V CDR1 and CDR2: PRHDT, FYEKMQ (reference sequence). Trimming cost V 5 bases and J 3 bases, with 13 bases left between them. The CDR3 sequence is 14 residues long. The chain's CDR3 is CASSQGTGDTEAFF. In DNA, the CDR3 is TGTGCCAGCAGCCAAGGGACTGGGGACACTGAAGCTTTCTTT.

V and J are TRBV30 and TRBJ1-1; D is undetermined. CDR3 length: 14 residues. Germline CDR1 is GTSNPN and CDR2 is SVGIG (reference sequence). Trimming removed 1 base from V and 1 base from J, with 10 bases in between. CDR3 sequence (DNA): TGTGCCTGGAGTGGGGTCGCAGGGAACACTGAAGCTTTCTTT. Translated, it gives CAWSGVAGNTEAFF.

The chain links TRBV11-2 to TRBJ2-2; D is possibly TRBD1 (5 bases). V dropped 3 bases and J dropped 2 bases, with 16 bases sitting between them. Germline V gene data show CDR1 as SGHAT and CDR2 as FQNNGV. This CDR3 is 17 amino acids long. The CDR3 spells CASSFPGRVSNTGELFF. The CDR3 DNA is TGTGCCAGCAGCTTTCCCGGCAGGGTATCAAACACCGGGGAGCTGTTTTTT. Based on the CDR3 plus reference TRBV11-2 and TRBJ2-2, the full variable domain is EAGVAQSPRYKIIEKRQSVAFWCNPISGHATLYWYQQILGQGPKLLIQFQNNGVVDDSQLPKDRFSAERLKGVDSTLKIQPAKLEDSAVYLCASSFPGRVSNTGELFFGEGSRLTVL.

The chain is built from TRBV13 and TRBJ1-1; D not resolved. Germline loops: CDR1 PRHDT, CDR2 FYEKMQ (reference sequence). The CDR3 runs 13 residues. Deletions cut 5 bases from V and 0 bases from J, with 7 bases between. The CDR3 loop is CASSHQMNTEAFF. CDR3 coding DNA: TGTGCCAGCAGCCATCAAATGAACACTGAAGCTTTCTTT.

The chain carries TRBV12-5 and TRBJ1-5; D is undetermined. From germline, CDR1 is LGHNT and CDR2 FRNRAP. The CDR3 has 17 residues. The V end was cut by 1 base, the J end by 0 bases, with 13 bases between. The CDR3 nucleotides read TGTGCTAGTGGTTTGGACTCCGTCTCCGATAGCAATCAGCCCCAGCATTTT. It yields the protein CASGLDSVSDSNQPQHF.

The chain is built from TRBV27 and TRBJ1-1; D not certain. CDR1 and CDR2 (germline): MNHEY, SMNVEV (reference sequence). The CDR3 contains 12 residues. Trimming removed 9 bases at V and 8 bases at J, with 16 bases between. DNA for the CDR3: TGTGCCAGTCATACTTCGTCCGGGGAAGCTTTCTTT. Translating gives CASHTSSGEAFF.